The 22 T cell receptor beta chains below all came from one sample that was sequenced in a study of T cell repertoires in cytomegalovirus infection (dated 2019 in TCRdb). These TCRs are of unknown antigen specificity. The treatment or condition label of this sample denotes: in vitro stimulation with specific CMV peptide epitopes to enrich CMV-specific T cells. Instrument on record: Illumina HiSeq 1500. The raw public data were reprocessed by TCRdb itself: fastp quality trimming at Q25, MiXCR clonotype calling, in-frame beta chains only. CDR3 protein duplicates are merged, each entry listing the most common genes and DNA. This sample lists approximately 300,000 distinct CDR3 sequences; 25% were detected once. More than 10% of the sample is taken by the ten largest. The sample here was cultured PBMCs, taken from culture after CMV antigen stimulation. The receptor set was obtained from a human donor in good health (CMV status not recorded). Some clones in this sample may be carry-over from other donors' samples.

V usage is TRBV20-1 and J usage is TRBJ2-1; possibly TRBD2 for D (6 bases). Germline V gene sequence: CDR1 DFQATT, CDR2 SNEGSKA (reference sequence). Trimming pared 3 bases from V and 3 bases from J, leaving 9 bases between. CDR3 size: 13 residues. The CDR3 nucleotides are TGCAGTGCTAGTCGGCGGGACTACAATGAGCAGTTCTTC. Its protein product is CSASRRDYNEQFF.

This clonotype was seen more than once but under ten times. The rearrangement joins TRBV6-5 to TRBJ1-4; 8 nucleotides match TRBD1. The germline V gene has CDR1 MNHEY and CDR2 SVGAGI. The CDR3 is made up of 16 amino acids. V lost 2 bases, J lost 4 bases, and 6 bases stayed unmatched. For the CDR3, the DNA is TGTGCCAGCAGTTACCGGACAGGGCAGCTTAATGAAAAACTGTTTTTT. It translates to CASSYRTGQLNEKLFF.

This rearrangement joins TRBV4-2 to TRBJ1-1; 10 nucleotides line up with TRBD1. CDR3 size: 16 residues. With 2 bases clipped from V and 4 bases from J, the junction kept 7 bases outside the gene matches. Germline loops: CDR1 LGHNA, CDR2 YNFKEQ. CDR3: CASSQPGTGETTEAFF. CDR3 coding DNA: TGTGCCAGCAGCCAACCGGGGACAGGGGAAACCACTGAAGCTTTCTTT.

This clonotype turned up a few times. In DNA, the CDR3 is TGTGCCAGCAGACCGACAGGGGCCCATGGCTACACCTTC. It specifies CASRPTGAHGYTF. The chain carries TRBV7-8 and TRBJ1-2; TRBD1 agrees at 8 bases. V was pared by 6 bases and J by 6 bases, with 6 bases of the junction left unmatched. CDR1 is SGHVS and CDR2 is FQNEAQ in the germline V gene. The CDR3 extends over 13 amino acids.

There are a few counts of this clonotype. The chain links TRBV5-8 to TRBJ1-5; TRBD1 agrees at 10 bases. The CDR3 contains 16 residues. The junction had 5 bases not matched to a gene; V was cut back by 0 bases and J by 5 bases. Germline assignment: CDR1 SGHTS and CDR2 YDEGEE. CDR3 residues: CASSLETGGWDQPQHF. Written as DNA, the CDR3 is TGTGCCAGCAGCTTGGAGACAGGGGGCTGGGATCAGCCCCAGCATTTT. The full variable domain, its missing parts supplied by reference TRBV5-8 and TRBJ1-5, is EAGVTQSPTHLIKTRGQQATLRCSPISGHTSVYWYQQALGLGLQFLLWYDEGEERNRGNFPPRFSGRQFPNYSSELNVNALELEDSALYLCASSLETGGWDQPQHFGDGTRLSIL.

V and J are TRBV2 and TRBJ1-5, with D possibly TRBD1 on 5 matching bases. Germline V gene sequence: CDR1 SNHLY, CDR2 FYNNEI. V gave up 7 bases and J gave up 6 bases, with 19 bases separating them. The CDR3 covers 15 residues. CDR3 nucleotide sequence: TGTGCCAGCACGCCGTCGGGGGGGTACGGTCAGCCCCAGCATTTT. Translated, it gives CASTPSGGYGQPQHF.

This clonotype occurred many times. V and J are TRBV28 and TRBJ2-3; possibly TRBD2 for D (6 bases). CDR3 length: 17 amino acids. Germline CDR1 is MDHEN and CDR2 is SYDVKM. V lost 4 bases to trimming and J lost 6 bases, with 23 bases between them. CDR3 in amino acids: CASSSTETRDKSDTQYF. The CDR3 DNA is TGTGCCAGCAGTTCGACAGAGACTAGAGATAAATCCGATACGCAGTATTTT.

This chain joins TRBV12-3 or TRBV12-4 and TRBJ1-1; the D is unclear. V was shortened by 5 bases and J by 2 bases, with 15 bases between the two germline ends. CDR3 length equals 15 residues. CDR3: CASSLRNLPNTEAFF. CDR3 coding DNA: TGTGCCAGCAGTCTTCGGAATCTACCTAACACTGAAGCTTTCTTT.

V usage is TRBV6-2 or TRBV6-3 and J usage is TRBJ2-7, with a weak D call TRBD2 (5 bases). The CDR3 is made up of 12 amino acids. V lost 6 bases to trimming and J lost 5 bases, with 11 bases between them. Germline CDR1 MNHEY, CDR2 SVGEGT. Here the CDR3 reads CASSLGLDEQYF. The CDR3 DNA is TGTGCCAGCAGCCTTGGACTCGACGAGCAGTACTTC.

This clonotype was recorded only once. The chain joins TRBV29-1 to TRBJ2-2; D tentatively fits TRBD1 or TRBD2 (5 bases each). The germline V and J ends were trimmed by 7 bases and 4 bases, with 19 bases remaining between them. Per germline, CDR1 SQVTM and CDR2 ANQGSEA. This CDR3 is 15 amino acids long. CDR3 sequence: CSGRRGRAGTGELFF. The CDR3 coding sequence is TGCAGCGGACGAAGGGGCAGGGCGGGCACCGGGGAGCTGTTTTTT.

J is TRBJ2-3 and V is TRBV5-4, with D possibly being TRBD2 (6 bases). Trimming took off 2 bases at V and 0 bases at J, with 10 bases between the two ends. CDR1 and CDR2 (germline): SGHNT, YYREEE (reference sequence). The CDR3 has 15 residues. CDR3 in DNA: TGTGCCAGCAGCTTTGGGCTAGCGAGCACAGATACGCAGTATTTT. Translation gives CASSFGLASTDTQYF.

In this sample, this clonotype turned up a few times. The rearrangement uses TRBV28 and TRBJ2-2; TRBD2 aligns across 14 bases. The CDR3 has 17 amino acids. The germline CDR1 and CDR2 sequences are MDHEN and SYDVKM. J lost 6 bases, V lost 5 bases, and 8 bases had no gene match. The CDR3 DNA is TGTGCCAGCAGTCTGGGACTAGCGGGAGAATTAGCCGGGGAGCTGTTTTTT. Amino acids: CASSLGLAGELAGELFF.

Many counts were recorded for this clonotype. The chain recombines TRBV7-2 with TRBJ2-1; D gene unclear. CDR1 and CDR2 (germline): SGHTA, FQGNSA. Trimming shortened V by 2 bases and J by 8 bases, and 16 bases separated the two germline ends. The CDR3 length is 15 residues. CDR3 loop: CASSLRVSGGDEQFF. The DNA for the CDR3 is TGTGCCAGCAGCTTACGGGTTTCGGGTGGCGATGAGCAGTTCTTC. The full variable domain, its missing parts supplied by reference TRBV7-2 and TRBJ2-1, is GAGVSQSPSNKVTEKGKDVELRCDPISGHTALYWYRQSLGQGLEFLIYFQGNSAPDKSGLPSDRFSAERTGGSVSTLTIQRTQQEDSAVYLCASSLRVSGGDEQFFGPGTRLTVL.

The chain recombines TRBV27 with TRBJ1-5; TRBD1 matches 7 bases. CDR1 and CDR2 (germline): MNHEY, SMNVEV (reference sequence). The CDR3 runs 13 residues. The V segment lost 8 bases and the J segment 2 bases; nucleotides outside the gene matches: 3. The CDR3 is CASGGTGNQPQHF. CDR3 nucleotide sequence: TGTGCCAGCGGGGGGACAGGCAATCAGCCCCAGCATTTT.

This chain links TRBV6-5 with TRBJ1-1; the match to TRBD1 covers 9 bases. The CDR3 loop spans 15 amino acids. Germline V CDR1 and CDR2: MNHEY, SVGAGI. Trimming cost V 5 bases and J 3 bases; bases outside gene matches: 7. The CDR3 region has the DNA TGTGCCAGCAGTAAACCGGGACAGGGAGACACTGAAGCTTTCTTT. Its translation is CASSKPGQGDTEAFF.

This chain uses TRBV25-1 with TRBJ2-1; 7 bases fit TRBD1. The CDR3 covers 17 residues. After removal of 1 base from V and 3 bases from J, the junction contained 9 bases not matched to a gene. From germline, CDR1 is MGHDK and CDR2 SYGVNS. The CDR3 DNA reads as TGTGCCAGCAGTGAATCCCCAGGGGGTGGTTACTACAATGAGCAGTTCTTC. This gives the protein CASSESPGGGYYNEQFF.

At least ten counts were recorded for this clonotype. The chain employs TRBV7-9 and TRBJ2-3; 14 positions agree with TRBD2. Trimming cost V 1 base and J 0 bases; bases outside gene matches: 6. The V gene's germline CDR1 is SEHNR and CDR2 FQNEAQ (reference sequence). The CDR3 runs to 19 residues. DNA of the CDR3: TGTGCCAGCAGCTTAGTCCCGGGACTAGCGGGAGTTAGCACAGATACGCAGTATTTT. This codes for CASSLVPGLAGVSTDTQYF.

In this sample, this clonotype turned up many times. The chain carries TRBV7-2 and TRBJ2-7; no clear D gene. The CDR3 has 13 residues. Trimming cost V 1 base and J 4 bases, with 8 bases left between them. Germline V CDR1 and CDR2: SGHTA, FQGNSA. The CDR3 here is CASSLGADYEQYV. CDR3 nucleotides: TGTGCCAGCAGCTTAGGGGCAGATTACGAGCAGTACGTC.

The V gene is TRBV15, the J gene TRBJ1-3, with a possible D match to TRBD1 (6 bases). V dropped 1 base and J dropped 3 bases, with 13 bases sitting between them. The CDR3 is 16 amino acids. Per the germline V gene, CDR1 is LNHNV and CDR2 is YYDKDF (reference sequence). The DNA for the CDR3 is TGTGCCACCAGCAGAGCCCGGACAGTAGGTGGAAACACCATATATTTT. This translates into CATSRARTVGGNTIYF.

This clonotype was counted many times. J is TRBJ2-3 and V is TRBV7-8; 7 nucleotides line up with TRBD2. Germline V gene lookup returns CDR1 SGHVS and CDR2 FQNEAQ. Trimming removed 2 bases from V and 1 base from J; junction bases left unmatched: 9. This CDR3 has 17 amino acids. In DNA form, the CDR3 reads TGTGCCAGCAGCTTAAACCATGCGGGAGCTGGCACAGATACGCAGTATTTT. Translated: CASSLNHAGAGTDTQYF.

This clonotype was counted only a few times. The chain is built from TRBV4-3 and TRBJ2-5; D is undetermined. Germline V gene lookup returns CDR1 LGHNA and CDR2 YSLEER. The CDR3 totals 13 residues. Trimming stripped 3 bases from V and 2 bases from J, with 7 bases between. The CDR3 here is CASSQDEQETQYF. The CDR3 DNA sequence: TGCGCCAGCAGCCAGGACGAACAAGAGACCCAGTACTTC.

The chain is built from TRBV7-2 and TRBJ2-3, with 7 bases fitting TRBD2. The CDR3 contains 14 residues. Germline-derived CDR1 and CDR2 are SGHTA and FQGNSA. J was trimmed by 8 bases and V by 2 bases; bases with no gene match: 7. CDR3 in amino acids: CASSLFNGGSTQYF. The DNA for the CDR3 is TGTGCCAGCAGCTTATTCAACGGCGGGAGTACGCAGTATTTT. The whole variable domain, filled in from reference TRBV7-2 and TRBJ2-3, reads GAGVSQSPSNKVTEKGKDVELRCDPISGHTALYWYRQSLGQGLEFLIYFQGNSAPDKSGLPSDRFSAERTGGSVSTLTIQRTQQEDSAVYLCASSLFNGGSTQYFGPGTRLTVL.